The 10 T cell receptor beta chains listed next were all sequenced from one sample in a study of blood T cell repertoires in COVID-19 (dated by TCRdb to 2019 to 2021). To prepare the library, the immunoSEQ multiplex PCR assay was applied. Here the immuneACCESS table is served through TCRdb, limited to in-frame sequences with V and J called. Missing clones are a known gap in these copies; in checked studies unresolved V genes cover under half, and the rest lacks a known reason. The sample table records hundreds of thousands of clones; 88% of these occur just once. The ten largest clones capture 0.75% to 1% of the sample. The sequenced material came from peripheral blood. Receptors were obtained from a woman between 40 and 55 years old who had recovered from COVID-19.

The chain carries TRBV5-4 and TRBJ2-3; 8 positions match TRBD2. Per the germline V gene, CDR1 is SGHNT and CDR2 is YYREEE (reference sequence). The junction had 3 bases not matched to a gene; V was cut back by 4 bases and J by 2 bases. CDR3 length equals 14 residues. The CDR3 loop reads CASSLRGVTDTQYF. The CDR3 DNA follows: TGTGCCAGCAGCCTGCGGGGGGTCACAGATACGCAGTATTTT.

This chain links TRBV9 with TRBJ2-2; 7 positions match TRBD2. The CDR3 has 16 amino acids. Unmatched junction bases numbered 9, after V lost 3 bases and J lost 4 bases. From germline, CDR1 is SGDLS and CDR2 YYNGEE. The CDR3 region has the DNA TGTGCCAGCAGCGCCGGGCGGGAGCGGGTCACCGGGGAGCTGTTTTTT. It yields the protein CASSAGRERVTGELFF.

The chain uses TRBV2 and TRBJ1-5; D gene ambiguous. V lost 1 base to trimming and J lost 3 bases, with 7 bases between them. CDR3 length equals 14 residues. Germline loops: CDR1 SNHLY, CDR2 FYNNEI. CDR3 loop: CASSEGRNNQPQHF. The CDR3 DNA reads TGTGCCAGCAGTGAAGGGCGGAACAATCAGCCCCAGCATTTT.

CDR3 sequence: CASSRGDNQPQHF. For the CDR3, the DNA is TGTGCCAGCAGTCGGGGGGATAATCAGCCCCAGCATTTT. The V call is TRBV6-2 or TRBV6-3, the J call TRBJ1-5; D might be TRBD1 (5 bases). Per germline, CDR1 MNHEY and CDR2 SVGEGT. The CDR3 runs 13 residues. V was shortened by 5 bases and J by 4 bases, with 9 bases between the two germline ends.

The V and J genes are TRBV7-8 and TRBJ2-1; 9 bases align to TRBD1. The CDR3 is 16 residues long. In germline, CDR1 is SGHVS, CDR2 FQNEAQ. The junction had 11 bases not matched to a gene; V was cut back by 7 bases and J by 4 bases. CDR3 nucleotide sequence: TGTGCCAGCACCCAACGGGACAGGGTGGGGTACAATGAGCAGTTCTTC. This encodes CASTQRDRVGYNEQFF. Full variable domain (outside the CDR3, taken from reference TRBV7-8 and TRBJ2-1): GAGVSQSPRYKVAKRGQDVALRCDPISGHVSLFWYQQALGQGPEFLTYFQNEAQLDKSGLPSDRFFAERPEGSVSTLKIQRTQQEDSAVYLCASTQRDRVGYNEQFFGPGTRLTVL.

V gene TRBV6-5 combines with J gene TRBJ1-3; D is uncertain. Germline V lookup: CDR1 MNHEY, CDR2 SVGAGI. The V end lost 4 bases, the J end lost 4 bases, and 11 bases lay between the germline ends. The CDR3 runs 14 residues. CDR3 loop: CASSLDPGGNTIYF. The CDR3 DNA follows: TGTGCCAGCAGTTTGGACCCGGGGGGAAACACCATATATTTT.

The gene calls are TRBV5-4 and TRBJ1-1; D possibly corresponds to TRBD1 (6 bases). Germline V gene sequence: CDR1 SGHNT, CDR2 YYREEE (reference sequence). Trimming removed 5 bases at V and 4 bases at J, with 15 bases between. This CDR3 comprises 14 residues. The DNA of the CDR3 is TGTGCCAGCAGATACCGGGGGGGGCGCACTGAAGCTTTCTTT. This encodes CASRYRGGRTEAFF.

The CDR3 nucleotides are TGTGCCAGCCGGACAGGGGCCAACACCGGGGAGCTGTTTTTT. Encoded protein: CASRTGANTGELFF. The J gene is TRBJ2-2, the V gene TRBV7-2; TRBD1 matches 9 bases. Unmatched junction bases numbered 3, after V lost 8 bases and J lost 2 bases. The CDR3 has 14 residues. Germline CDR1 and CDR2: SGHTA and FQGNSA.

This clone was counted a few times. This chain links TRBV2 with TRBJ2-7, with 8 bases fitting TRBD1. Germline V CDR1 and CDR2: SNHLY, FYNNEI. J lost 5 bases, V lost 6 bases, and 9 bases had no gene match. This CDR3 spans 14 amino acids. CDR3 loop: CASRGQATAHEQYV. The CDR3 bases are TGTGCCAGCAGGGGACAGGCCACCGCTCACGAGCAGTACGTC.

The J gene is TRBJ2-3, the V gene TRBV9; D is unresolved. The CDR3 is made up of 16 amino acids. V lost 1 base and J lost 0, with 12 bases in between. Germline CDR1 is SGDLS and CDR2 is YYNGEE. The CDR3 nucleotides read TGTGCCAGCAGCGTATTTGACTTGAGTAGCACAGATACGCAGTATTTT. Translating it yields CASSVFDLSSTDTQYF.